This T cell receptor beta chain was recovered during a study of beta chain features in type 1 diabetes. Overall study results and limits: Type 1 diabetes patients showed a moderate but significant shortening of TCRB CDR3s in all four CD4+ subsets. Any role of HLA type in TCRB rearrangement remained unresolved here.

A word on this clone: Its specificity is unknown.

This CDR3 is built from 15 residues. The ends were cut back, 7 bases at V and 6 bases at J, with 16 bases in the middle. Germline loops: CDR1 SNHLY, CDR2 FYNNEI. The study reverse transcribed the entire isolated RNA, so it sequenced expressed TCRB transcripts. The protocol was immunoSEQ multiplex PCR, while the TCRdb copy is restricted to in-frame clones and leaves out a portion. The profile shows 150,000 or so clones, approximately 9.2% of them singletons. This chain connects TRBV2 to TRBJ1-6; tentative D call: TRBD1 (5 bases). This TCR was recovered from a man between 18 and 29 years old in good health. Sequencing input: central memory CD4+ T cells from blood. CDR3 sequence reads: CASNVQGRGNSPLHF. CDR3 nucleotide sequence: TGTGCCAGCAACGTCCAGGGAAGGGGTAATTCACCCCTCCACTTT.